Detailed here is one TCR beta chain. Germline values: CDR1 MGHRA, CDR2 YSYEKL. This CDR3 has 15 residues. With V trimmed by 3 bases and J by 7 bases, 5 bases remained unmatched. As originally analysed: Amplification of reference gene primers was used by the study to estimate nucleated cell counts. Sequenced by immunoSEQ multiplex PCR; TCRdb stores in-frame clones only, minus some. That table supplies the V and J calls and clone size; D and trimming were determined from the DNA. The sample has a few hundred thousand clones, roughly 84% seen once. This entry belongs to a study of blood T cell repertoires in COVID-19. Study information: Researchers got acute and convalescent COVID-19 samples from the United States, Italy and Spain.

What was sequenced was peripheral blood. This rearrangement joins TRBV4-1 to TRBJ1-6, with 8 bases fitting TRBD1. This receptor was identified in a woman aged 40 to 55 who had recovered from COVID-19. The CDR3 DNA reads TGCGCCAGCAGCCAGTCAGGGGGCAGGAATTCACCCCTCCACTTT. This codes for CASSQSGGRNSPLHF.